The clone carrying this TCR beta chain was counted a single time. Its cognate antigen is unknown. The data were taken from a study of cytomegalovirus exposure and HLA in healthy donors. Study results and limitations: In a later analysis, across HLA loci, associated TCR counts were highest for DRB1, lowest for HLA-C.

The study ran its PCR with 60 Vbeta and 13 Jbeta primers. Clones were read by immunoSEQ multiplex PCR, and TCRdb kept only the in-frame ones, dropping some. In the table there are about 200,000 clones, 79% of which are singletons. Germline-derived CDR1 and CDR2 are MGHRA and YSYEKL. The junction had 6 bases not matched to a gene; V was cut back by 0 bases and J by 5 bases. The CDR3 totals 15 residues. The sequence was collected from a girl between 5 and 17 years old in good health and CMV-seropositive. Sequenced: PBMCs. The chain employs TRBV4-1 and TRBJ2-5; 7 bases match TRBD2. The chain's CDR3 is CASSQESGGLETQYF. CDR3 coding DNA: TGCGCCAGCAGCCAAGAATCGGGGGGACTGGAGACCCAGTACTTC.